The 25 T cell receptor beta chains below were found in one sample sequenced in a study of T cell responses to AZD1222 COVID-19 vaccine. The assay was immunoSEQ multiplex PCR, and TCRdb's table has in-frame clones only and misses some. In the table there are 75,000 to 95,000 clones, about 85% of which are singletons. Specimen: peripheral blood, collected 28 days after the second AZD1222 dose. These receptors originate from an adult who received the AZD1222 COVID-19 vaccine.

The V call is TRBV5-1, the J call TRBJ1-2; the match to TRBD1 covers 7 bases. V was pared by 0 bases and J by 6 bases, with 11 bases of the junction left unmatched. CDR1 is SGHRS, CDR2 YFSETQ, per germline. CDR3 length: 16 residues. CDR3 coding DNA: TGCGCCAGCAGCTTGGGAATTGGGGACAGAGGTGATGGCTACACCTTC. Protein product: CASSLGIGDRGDGYTF.

Here the CDR3 reads CASSLGGLTSPETQYF. CDR3 DNA: TGCGCCAGCAGCTTGGGGGGACTAACTTCTCCGGAGACCCAGTACTTC. The V and J genes are TRBV5-1 and TRBJ2-5; 7 bases match TRBD2. Trimming removed 0 bases from V and 5 bases from J; junction bases left unmatched: 10. Germline V gives CDR1 SGHRS, CDR2 YFSETQ. The CDR3 consists of 16 residues.

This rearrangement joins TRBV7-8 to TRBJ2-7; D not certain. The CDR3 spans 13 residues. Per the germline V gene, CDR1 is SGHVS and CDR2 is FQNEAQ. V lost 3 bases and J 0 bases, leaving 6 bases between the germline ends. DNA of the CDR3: TGTGCCAGCAGCTTCCGGGTCTCCTACGAGCAGTACTTC. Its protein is CASSFRVSYEQYF.

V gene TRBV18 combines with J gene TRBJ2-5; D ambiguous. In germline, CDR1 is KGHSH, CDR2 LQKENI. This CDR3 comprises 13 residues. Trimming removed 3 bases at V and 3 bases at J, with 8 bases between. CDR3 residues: CASSPLREETQYF. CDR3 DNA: TGTGCCAGCTCACCCTTACGGGAAGAGACCCAGTACTTC.

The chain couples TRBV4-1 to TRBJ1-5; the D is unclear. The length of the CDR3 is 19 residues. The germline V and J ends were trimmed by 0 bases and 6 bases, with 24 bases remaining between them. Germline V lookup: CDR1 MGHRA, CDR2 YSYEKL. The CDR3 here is CASSQDRVRVGRERQPQHF. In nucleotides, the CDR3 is TGCGCCAGCAGCCAAGATAGGGTGAGGGTTGGACGGGAACGTCAGCCCCAGCATTTT.

The CDR3 region has the DNA TGTGCCAGCAGCTTAGGGCCGCGTTGGGACACTGAAGCTTTCTTT. It encodes CASSLGPRWDTEAFF. The chain employs TRBV7-6 and TRBJ1-1; the D is unclear. CDR3 length: 15 residues. V gave up 1 base and J gave up 3 bases, with 12 bases separating them. Germline V gene sequence: CDR1 SGHVS, CDR2 FNYEAQ.

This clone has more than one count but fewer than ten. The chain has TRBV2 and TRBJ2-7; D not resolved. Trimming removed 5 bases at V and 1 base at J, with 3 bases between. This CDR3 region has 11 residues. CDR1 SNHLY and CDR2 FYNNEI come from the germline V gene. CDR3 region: CASSPSYEQYF. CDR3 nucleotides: TGTGCCAGCAGTCCTTCCTACGAGCAGTACTTC.

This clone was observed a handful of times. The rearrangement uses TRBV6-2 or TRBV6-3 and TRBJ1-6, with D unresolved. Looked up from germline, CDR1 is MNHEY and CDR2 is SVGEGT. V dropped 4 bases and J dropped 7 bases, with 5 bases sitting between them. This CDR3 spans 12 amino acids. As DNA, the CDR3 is TGTGCCAGCAGTTGGACGAATTCACCCCTCCACTTT. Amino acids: CASSWTNSPLHF.

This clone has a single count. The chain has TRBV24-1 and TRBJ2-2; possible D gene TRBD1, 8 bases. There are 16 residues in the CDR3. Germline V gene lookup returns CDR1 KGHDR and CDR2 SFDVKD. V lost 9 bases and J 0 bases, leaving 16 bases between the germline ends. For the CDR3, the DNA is TGTGCCACCCAGGGGGCGGGGGCCGCGAACACCGGGGAGCTGTTTTTT. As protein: CATQGAGAANTGELFF.

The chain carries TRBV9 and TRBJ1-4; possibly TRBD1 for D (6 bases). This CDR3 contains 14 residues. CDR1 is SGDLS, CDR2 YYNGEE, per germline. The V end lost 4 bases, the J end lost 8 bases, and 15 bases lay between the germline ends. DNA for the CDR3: TGTGCCAGCAGCCCCTACACAGGGAGGGAAAAACTGTTTTTT. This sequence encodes CASSPYTGREKLFF.

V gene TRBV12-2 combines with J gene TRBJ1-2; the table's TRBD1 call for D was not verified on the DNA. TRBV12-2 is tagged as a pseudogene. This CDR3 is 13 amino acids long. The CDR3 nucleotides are TGTGCAAGTCGCAGACAGGACTACTATGGCTACACCTTC. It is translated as CASRRQDYYGYTF.

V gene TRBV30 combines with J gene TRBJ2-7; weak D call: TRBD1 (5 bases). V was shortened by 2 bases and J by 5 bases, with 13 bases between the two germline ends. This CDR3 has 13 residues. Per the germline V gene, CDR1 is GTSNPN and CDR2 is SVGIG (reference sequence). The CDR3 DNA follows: TGTGCCTGGAGTTCACTACAGGACAACGAGCAGTACTTC. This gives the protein CAWSSLQDNEQYF.

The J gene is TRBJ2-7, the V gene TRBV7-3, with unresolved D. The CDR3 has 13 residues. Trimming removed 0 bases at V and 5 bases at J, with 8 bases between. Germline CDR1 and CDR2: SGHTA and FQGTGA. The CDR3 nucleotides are TGTGCCAGCAGCTTAACTTTGGGCCACGAGCAGTACTTC. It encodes CASSLTLGHEQYF.

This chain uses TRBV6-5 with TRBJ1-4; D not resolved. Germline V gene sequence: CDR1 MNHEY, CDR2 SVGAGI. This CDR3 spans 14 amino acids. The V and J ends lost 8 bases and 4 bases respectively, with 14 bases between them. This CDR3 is CASGRPNYNEKLFF. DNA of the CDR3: TGTGCCAGCGGGAGGCCCAACTATAATGAAAAACTGTTTTTT.

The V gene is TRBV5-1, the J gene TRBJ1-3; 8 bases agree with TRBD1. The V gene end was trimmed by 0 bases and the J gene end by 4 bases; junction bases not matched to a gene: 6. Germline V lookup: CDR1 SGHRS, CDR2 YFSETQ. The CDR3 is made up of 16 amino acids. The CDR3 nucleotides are TGCGCCAGCAGCTTGGAGCAGGGGGCCATCGGAAACACCATATATTTT. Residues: CASSLEQGAIGNTIYF.

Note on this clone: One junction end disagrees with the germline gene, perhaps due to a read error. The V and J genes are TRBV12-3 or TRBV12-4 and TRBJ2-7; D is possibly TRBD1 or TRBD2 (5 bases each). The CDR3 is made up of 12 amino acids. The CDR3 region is CASSLNRDRLAF. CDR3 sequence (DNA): TGTGCCAGCAGCCTAAACCGGGACCGGCTAGCCTTC.

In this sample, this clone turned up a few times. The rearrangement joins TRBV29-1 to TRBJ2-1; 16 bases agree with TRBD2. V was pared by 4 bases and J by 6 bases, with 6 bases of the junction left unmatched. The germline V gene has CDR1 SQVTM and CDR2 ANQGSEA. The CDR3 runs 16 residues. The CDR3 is CSVGGLAGGLGNEQFF. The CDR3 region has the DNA TGCAGCGTTGGGGGACTAGCGGGAGGGCTCGGCAATGAGCAGTTCTTC.

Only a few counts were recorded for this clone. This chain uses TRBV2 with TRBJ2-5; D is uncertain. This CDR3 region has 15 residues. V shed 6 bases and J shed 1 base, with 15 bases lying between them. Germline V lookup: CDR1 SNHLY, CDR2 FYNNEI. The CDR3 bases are TGTGCCAGCAGCGAATCTGTGAACCCCCAAGAGACCCAGTACTTC. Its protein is CASSESVNPQETQYF.

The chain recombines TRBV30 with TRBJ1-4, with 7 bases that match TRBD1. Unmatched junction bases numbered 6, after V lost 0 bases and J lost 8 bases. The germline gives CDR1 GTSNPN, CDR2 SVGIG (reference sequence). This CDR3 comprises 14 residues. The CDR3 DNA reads TGTGCCTGGAGTGTCCTACAGGGGTACGAAAAACTGTTTTTT. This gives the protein CAWSVLQGYEKLFF.

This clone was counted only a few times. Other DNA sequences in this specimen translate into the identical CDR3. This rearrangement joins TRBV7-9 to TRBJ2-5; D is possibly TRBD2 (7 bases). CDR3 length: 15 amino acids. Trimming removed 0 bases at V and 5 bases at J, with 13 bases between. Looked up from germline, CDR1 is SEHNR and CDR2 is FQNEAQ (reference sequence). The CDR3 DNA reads TGTGCCAGCAGCTTAGCGGGGGGGGCCCAGGAGACCCAGTACTTC. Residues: CASSLAGGAQETQYF.

CDR3: CASSLSPLAGYYNEQFF. The CDR3, as DNA: TGTGCCAGCAGTTTATCCCCACTAGCGGGCTATTACAATGAGCAGTTCTTC. The chain joins TRBV27 to TRBJ2-1; 9 positions match TRBD2. The CDR3 totals 17 residues. The V and J ends lost 0 bases and 4 bases, in that order; junction bases with no gene match: 7. From germline, CDR1 is MNHEY and CDR2 SMNVEV (reference sequence).

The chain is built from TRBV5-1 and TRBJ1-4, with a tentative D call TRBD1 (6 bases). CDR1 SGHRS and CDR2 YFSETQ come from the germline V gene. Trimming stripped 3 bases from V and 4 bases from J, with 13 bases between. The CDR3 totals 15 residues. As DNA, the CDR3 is TGCGCCAGCAGCTCCTTGACAGGTGTTAATGAAAAACTGTTTTTT. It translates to CASSSLTGVNEKLFF.

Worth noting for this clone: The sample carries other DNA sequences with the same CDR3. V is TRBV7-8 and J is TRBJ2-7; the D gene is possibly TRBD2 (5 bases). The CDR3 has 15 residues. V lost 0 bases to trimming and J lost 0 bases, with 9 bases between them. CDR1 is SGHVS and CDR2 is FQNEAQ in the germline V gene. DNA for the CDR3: TGTGCCAGCAGCTTAGCTTCGGGGTTCTCCTACGAGCAGTACTTC. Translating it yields CASSLASGFSYEQYF.

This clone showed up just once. The CDR3 region has the DNA TGCGCCAGCAGCCAAGGATACAGGGAGAATCAGCCCCAGCATTTT. Amino acid sequence: CASSQGYRENQPQHF. The chain couples TRBV4-1 to TRBJ1-5, with D perhaps matching TRBD1 (6 bases). CDR3 size: 15 residues. The V end was cut by 1 base, the J end by 4 bases, with 11 bases between. Germline loops: CDR1 MGHRA, CDR2 YSYEKL.

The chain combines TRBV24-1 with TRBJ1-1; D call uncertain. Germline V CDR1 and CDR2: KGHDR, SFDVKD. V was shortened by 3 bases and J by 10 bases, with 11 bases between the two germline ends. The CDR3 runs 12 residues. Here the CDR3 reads CATSDLLGLAFF. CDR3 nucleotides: TGTGCCACCAGTGATCTCCTAGGGCTAGCTTTCTTT.